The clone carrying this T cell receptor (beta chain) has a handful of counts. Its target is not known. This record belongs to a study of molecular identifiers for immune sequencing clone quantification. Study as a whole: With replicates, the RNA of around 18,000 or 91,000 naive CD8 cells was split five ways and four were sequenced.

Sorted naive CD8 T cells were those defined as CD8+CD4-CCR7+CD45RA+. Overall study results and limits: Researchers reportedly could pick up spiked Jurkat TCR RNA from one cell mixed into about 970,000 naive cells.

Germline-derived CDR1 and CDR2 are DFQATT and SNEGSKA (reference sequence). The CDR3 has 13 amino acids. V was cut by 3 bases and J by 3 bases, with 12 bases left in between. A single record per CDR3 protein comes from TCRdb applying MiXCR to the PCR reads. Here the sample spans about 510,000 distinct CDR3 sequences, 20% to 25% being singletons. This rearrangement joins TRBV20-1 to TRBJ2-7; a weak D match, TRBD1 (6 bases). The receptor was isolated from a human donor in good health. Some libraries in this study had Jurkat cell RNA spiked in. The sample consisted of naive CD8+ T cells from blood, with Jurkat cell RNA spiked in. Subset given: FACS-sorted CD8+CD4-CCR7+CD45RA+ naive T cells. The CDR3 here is CSASLDSFYEQYF. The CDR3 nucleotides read TGCAGTGCTAGCCTGGACAGCTTCTACGAGCAGTACTTC.